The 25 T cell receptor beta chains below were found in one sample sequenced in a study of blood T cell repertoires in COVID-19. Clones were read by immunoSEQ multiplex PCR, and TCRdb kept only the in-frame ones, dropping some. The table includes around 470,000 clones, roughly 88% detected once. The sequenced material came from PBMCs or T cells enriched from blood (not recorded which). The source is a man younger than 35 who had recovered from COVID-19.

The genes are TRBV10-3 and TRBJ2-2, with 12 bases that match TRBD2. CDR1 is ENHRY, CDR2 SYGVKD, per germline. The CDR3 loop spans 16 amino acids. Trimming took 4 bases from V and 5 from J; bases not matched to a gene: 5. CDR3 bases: TGTGCCATCAGTGGTCTAGCGGGAGGGCCGACCGGGGAGCTGTTTTTT. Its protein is CAISGLAGGPTGELFF.

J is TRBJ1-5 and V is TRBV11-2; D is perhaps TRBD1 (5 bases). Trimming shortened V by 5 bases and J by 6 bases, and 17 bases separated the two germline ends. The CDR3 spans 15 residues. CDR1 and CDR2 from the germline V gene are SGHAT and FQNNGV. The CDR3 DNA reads TGTGCCAGCAGCCGTGCCGGGCAGGGAGGTCAGCCCCAGCATTTT. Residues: CASSRAGQGGQPQHF.

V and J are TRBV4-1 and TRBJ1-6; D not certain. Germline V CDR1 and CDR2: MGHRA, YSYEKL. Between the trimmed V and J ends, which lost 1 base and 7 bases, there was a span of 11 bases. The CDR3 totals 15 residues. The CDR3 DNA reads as TGCGCCAGCAGCCAAGCCCTACCGACAAATTCACCCCTCCACTTT. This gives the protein CASSQALPTNSPLHF.

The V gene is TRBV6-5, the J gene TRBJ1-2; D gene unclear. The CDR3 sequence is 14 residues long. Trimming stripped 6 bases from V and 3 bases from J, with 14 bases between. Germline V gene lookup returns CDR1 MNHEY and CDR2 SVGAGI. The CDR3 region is CASSPPGEDYGYTF. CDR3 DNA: TGTGCCAGCAGCCCCCCTGGGGAGGACTATGGCTACACCTTC.

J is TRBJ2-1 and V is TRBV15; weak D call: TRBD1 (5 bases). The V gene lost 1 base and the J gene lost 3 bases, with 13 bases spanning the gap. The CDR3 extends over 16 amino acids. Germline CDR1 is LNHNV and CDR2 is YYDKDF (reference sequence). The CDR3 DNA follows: TGTGCCACCAGCAGAGCTCCAGGGCCTTTCTACAATGAGCAGTTCTTC. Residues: CATSRAPGPFYNEQFF.

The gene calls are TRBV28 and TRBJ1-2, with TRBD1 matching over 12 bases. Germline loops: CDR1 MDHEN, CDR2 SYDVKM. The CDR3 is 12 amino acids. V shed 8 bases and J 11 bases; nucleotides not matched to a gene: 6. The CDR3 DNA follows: TGTGCCAGCGGGGGACAGGGGGCGCTTTACACCTTC. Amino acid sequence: CASGGQGALYTF.

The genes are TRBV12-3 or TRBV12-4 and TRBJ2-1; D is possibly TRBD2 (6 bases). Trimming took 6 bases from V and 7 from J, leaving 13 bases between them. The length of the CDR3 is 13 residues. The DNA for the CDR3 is TGTGCCAGCAGCCCCGCGGGGCGAAATGAGCAGTTCTTC. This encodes CASSPAGRNEQFF.

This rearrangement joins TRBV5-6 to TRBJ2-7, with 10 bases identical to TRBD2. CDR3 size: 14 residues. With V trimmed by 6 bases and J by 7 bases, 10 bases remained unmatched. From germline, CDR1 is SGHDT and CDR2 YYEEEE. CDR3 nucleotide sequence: TGTGCCAGCAACGAAGCGGGAGGGCCTGAGGAGCAGTACTTC. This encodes CASNEAGGPEEQYF.

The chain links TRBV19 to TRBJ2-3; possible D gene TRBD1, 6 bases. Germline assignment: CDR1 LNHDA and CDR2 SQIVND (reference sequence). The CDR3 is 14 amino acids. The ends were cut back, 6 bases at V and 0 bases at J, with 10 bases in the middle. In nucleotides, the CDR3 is TGTGCCAGTAGCAAGGACAGAAGCACAGATACGCAGTATTTT. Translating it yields CASSKDRSTDTQYF.

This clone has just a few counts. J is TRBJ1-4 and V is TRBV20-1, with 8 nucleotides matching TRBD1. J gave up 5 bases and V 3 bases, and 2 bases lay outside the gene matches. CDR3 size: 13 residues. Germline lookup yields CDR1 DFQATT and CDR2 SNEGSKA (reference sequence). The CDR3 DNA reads TGCAGTGCTAGTGGGGACAGGAATGAAAAACTGTTTTTT. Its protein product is CSASGDRNEKLFF.

The CDR3 reads CASSTRPRGRRNTEAFF. CDR3 DNA: TGTGCCAGCAGCACCCGCCCCAGGGGGCGCCGGAACACTGAAGCTTTCTTT. The V and J genes are TRBV5-8 and TRBJ1-1, with 8 bases that match TRBD1. The CDR3 covers 17 residues. Germline loops: CDR1 SGHTS, CDR2 YDEGEE. The junction had 12 bases not matched to a gene; V was cut back by 4 bases and J by 1 base. The full variable domain, its missing parts supplied by reference TRBV5-8 and TRBJ1-1, is EAGVTQSPTHLIKTRGQQATLRCSPISGHTSVYWYQQALGLGLQFLLWYDEGEERNRGNFPPRFSGRQFPNYSSELNVNALELEDSALYLCASSTRPRGRRNTEAFFGQGTRLTVV.

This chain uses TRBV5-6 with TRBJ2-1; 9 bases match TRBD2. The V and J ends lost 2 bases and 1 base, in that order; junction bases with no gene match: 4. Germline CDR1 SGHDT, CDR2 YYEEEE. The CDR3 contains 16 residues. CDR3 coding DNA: TGTGCCAGCAGCTTTAGCGGGGGAATTTCCTACAATGAGCAGTTCTTC. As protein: CASSFSGGISYNEQFF.

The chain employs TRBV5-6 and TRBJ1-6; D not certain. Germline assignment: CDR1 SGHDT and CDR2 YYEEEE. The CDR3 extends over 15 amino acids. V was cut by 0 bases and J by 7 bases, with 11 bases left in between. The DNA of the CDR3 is TGTGCCAGCAGCTTGGGCGCAGGCGCAAATTCACCCCTCCACTTT. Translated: CASSLGAGANSPLHF.

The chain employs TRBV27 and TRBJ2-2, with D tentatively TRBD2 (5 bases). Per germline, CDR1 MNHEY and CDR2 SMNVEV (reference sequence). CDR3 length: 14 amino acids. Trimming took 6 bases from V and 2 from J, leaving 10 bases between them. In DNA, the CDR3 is TGTGCCAGCAGCGACTACCTAAACACCGGGGAGCTGTTTTTT. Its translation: CASSDYLNTGELFF.

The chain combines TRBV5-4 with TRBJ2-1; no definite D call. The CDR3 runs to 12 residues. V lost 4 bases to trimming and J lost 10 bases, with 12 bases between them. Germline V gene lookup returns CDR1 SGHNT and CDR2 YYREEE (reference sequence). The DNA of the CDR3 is TGTGCCAGCAGCCCTCCCACCGGGGAGCAGTTCTTC. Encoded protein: CASSPPTGEQFF.

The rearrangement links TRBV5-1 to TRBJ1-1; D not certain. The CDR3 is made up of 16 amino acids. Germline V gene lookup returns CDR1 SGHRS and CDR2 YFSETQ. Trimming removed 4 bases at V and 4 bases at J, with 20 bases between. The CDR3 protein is CASSHVSPGVSTEAFF. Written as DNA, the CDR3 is TGCGCCAGCAGCCATGTCTCGCCGGGTGTGAGCACTGAAGCTTTCTTT.

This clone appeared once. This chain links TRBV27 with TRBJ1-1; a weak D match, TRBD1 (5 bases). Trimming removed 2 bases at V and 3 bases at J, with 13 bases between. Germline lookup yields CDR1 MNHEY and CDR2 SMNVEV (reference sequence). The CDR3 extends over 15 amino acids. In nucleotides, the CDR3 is TGTGCCAGCAGTTTAAGCAGGCAGGGTTACACTGAAGCTTTCTTT. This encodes CASSLSRQGYTEAFF.

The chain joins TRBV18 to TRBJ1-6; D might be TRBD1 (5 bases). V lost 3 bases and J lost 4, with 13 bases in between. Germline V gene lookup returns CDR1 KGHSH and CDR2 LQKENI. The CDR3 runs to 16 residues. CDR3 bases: TGTGCCAGCTCACCCCCAACCGGGACTTATAATTCACCCCTCCACTTT. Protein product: CASSPPTGTYNSPLHF.

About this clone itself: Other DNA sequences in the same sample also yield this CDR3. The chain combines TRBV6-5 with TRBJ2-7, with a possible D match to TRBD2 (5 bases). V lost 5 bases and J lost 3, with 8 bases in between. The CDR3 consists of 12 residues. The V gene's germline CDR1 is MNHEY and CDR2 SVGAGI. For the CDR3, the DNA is TGTGCCAGCAGTCGGGGTGGCTACGAGCAGTACTTC. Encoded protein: CASSRGGYEQYF.

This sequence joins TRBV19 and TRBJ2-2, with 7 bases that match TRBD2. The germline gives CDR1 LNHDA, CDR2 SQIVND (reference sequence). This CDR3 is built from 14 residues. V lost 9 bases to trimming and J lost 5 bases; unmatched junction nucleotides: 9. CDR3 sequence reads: CASRVGGSTGELFF. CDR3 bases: TGTGCCAGCAGGGTCGGGGGGTCGACCGGGGAGCTGTTTTTT.

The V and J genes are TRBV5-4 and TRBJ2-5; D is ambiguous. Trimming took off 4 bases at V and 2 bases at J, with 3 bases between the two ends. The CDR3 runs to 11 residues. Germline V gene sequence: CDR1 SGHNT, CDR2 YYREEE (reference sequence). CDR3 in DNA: TGTGCCAGCAGCATACAAGAGACCCAGTACTTC. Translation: CASSIQETQYF.

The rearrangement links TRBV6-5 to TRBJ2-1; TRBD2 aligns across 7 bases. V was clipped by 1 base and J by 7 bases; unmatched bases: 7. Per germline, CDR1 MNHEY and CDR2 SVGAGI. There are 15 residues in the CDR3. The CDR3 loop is CASSYYAGDLNEQFF. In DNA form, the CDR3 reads TGTGCCAGCAGTTACTACGCGGGAGATTTGAATGAGCAGTTCTTC.

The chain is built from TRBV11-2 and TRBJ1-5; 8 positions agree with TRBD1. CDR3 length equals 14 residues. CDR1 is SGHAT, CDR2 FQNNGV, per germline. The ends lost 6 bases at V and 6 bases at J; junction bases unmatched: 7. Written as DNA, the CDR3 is TGTGCCAGCAGTCAACAGGGGGTTTCTCAGCCCCAGCATTTT. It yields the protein CASSQQGVSQPQHF.

The CDR3: CASVFNYGYTF. Written as DNA, the CDR3 is TGTGCCAGCGTATTCAACTATGGCTACACCTTC. V usage is TRBV28 and J usage is TRBJ1-2, with D unresolved. CDR3 length: 11 residues. The V end was cut by 8 bases, the J end by 2 bases, with 6 bases between. CDR1 is MDHEN and CDR2 is SYDVKM in the germline V gene.

The CDR3 reads CASSPDVGAVTNEKLFF. CDR3 sequence (DNA): TGTGCCAGCAGCCCCGACGTGGGGGCCGTCACTAATGAAAAACTGTTTTTT. The chain has TRBV3-1 (or the pseudogene TRBV3-2) and TRBJ1-4; a weak D match, TRBD1 (6 bases). Germline V gene data show CDR1 as LGHDT and CDR2 as YNNKEL (reference sequence). The length of the CDR3 is 17 residues. Trimming cost V 4 bases and J 2 bases, with 17 bases left between them.